The text below deals with one T cell receptor (beta chain). No antigen is known for it. Sequenced by immunoSEQ multiplex PCR; TCRdb stores in-frame clones only, minus some. In the table there are over 50,000 clones, 90% of which are singletons. These data come from a study of T cells in localized non-small cell lung cancer. Study results and limitations: Investigators sequenced only a single tumor region, leaving heterogeneity possible. There was higher T cell clonality in uninvolved adjacent lung than in tumor, and it was highest there. Greater blood T cell density accompanied longer overall survival.

The CDR3 runs 14 residues. Germline values: CDR1 SNHLY, CDR2 FYNNEI. Trimming took off 7 bases at V and 5 bases at J, with 17 bases between the two ends. Material: peripheral blood, obtained before any cancer treatment. The rearrangement uses TRBV2 and TRBJ1-1; maybe TRBD1 (6 bases). The receptor was isolated from a woman aged 35-70 years with stage I lung adenocarcinoma. The DNA of the CDR3 is TGTGCCAGCATTTGGGGGGACACCCGAACTGAAGCTTTCTTT. It is translated as CASIWGDTRTEAFF.